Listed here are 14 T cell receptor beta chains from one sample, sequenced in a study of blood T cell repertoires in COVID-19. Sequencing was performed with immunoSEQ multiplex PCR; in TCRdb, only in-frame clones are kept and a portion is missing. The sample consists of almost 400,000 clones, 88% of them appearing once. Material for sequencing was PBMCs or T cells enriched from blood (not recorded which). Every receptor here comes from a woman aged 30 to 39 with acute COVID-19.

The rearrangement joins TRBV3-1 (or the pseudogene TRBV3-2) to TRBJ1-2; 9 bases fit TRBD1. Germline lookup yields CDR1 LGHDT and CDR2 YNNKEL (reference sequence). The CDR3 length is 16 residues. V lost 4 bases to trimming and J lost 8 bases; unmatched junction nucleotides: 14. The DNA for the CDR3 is TGTGCCAGCAGCCCTTTAACGGGACAGGGCGTGAGAGGCTACACCTTC. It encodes CASSPLTGQGVRGYTF.

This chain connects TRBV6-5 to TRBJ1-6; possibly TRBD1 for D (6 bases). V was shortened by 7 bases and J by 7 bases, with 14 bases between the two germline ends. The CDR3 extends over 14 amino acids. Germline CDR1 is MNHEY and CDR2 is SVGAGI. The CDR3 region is CASNQGWGNSPLHF. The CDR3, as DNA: TGTGCCAGCAACCAGGGGTGGGGAAATTCACCCCTCCACTTT.

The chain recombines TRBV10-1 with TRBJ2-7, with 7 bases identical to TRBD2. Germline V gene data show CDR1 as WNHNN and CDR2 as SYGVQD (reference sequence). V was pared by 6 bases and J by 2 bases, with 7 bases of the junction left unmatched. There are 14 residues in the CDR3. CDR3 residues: CASSSGTTTYEQYF. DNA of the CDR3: TGCGCCAGCAGCTCCGGGACTACCACCTACGAGCAGTACTTC.

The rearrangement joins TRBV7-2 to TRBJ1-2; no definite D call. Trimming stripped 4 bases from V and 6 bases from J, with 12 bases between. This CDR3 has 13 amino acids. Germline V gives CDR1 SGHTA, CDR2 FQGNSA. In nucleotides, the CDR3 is TGTGCCAGCAGCTGGGGAGGGAGTCATGGCTACACCTTC. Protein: CASSWGGSHGYTF.

The CDR3 loop reads CASSGGQAPTDTQYF. The CDR3, as DNA: TGCGCCAGCAGCGGCGGACAGGCCCCCACAGATACGCAGTATTTT. The V call is TRBV5-1, the J call TRBJ2-3; 7 bases align to TRBD1. This CDR3 region has 15 residues. Unmatched junction bases numbered 7, after V lost 4 bases and J lost 2 bases. The germline V gene has CDR1 SGHRS and CDR2 YFSETQ.

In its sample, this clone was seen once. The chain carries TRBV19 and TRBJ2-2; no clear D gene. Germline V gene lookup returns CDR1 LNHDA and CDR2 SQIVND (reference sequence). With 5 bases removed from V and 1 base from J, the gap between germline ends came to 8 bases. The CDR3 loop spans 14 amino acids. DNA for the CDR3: TGTGCCAGTAGTCCACTTGTGAACACCGGGGAGCTGTTTTTT. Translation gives CASSPLVNTGELFF.

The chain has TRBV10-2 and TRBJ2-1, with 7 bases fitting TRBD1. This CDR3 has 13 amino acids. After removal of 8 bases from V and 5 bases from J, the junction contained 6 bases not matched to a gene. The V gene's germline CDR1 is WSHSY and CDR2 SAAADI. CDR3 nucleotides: TGCGCCAGCGGCCGGGACAGAGACAATGAGCAGTTCTTC. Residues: CASGRDRDNEQFF.

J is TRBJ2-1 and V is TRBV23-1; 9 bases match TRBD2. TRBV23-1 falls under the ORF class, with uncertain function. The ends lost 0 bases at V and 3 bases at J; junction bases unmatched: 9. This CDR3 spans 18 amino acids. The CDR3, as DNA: TGCGCCAGCAGTCAATCTATGGCTAGCGGGGCGTACTACAATGAGCAGTTCTTC. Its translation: CASSQSMASGAYYNEQFF.

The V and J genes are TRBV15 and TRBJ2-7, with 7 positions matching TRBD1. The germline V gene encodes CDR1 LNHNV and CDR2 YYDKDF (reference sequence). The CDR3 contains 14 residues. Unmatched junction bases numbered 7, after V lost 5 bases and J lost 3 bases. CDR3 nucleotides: TGTGCCACCAGCTGGGGACAGCAGCTCTACGAGCAGTACTTC. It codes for CATSWGQQLYEQYF. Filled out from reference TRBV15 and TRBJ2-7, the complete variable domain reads DAMVIQNPRYQVTQFGKPVTLSCSQTLNHNVMYWYQQKSSQAPKLLFHYYDKDFNNEADTPDNFQSRRPNTSFCFLDIRSPGLGDTAMYLCATSWGQQLYEQYFGPGTRLTVT.

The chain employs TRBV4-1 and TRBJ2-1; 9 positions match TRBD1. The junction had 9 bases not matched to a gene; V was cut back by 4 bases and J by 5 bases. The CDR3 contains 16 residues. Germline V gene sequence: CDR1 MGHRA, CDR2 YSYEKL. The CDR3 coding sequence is TGCGCCAGCAGCCCAAGATCTTGGACAGGGGACAATGAGCAGTTCTTC. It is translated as CASSPRSWTGDNEQFF.

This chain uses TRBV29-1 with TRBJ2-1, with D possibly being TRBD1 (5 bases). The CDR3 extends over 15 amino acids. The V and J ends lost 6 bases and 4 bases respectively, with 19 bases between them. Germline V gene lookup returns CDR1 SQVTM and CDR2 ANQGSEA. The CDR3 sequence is CSVENKDTQYNEQFF. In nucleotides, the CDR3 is TGCAGCGTGGAAAACAAGGACACCCAATACAATGAGCAGTTCTTC.

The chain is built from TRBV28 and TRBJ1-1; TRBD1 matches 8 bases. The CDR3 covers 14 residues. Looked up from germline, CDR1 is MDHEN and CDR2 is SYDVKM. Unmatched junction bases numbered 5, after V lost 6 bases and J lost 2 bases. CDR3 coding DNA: TGTGCCAGCAGCGCAGGGGGCCGAAACACTGAAGCTTTCTTT. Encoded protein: CASSAGGRNTEAFF.

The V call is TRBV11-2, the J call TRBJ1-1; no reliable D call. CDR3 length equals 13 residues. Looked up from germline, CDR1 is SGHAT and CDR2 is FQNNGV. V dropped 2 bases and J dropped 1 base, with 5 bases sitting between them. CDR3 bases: TGTGCCAGCAGCTTATGGGCGAACACTGAAGCTTTCTTT. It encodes CASSLWANTEAFF.

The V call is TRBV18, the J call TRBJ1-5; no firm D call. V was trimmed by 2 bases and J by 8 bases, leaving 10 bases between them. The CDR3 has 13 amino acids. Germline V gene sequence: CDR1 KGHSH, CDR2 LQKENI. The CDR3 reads CASSPSNLEPQHF. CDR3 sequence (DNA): TGTGCCAGCTCACCATCAAATTTAGAGCCCCAGCATTTT.